This is a list of T cell receptor beta chains from one sample in a study of molecular identifiers for immune sequencing clone quantification. TCRdb independently ran MiXCR on the PCR reads; one entry per CDR3 protein. Among over 70,000 distinct CDR3 sequences listed, approximately 23% were seen once. What was sequenced was naive CD8+ T cells from blood, with Jurkat cell RNA spiked in. These receptors all come from a human donor in good health. Some libraries in this study had Jurkat cell RNA spiked in. CDR3s include the opening cysteine and the closing phenylalanine or tryptophan. D genes are given only for firm matches. Some rows have no size entry. The others give once, few or many, or a class for an expanded clone.

V gene	J gene	clone size	D gene	CDR3 protein	CDR3 DNA
TRBV11-2	TRBJ1-1	many	.	CASSLLGGGTEAFF	TGTGCCAGCAGCTTGTTGGGTGGTGGAACTGAAGCTTTCTTT
TRBV7-8	TRBJ2-1	many	.	CASSLEGTLIYNEQFF	TGTGCCAGCAGCTTAGAGGGGACCCTCATCTACAATGAGCAGTTCTTC
TRBV19	TRBJ2-5	few	.	CASSRQETQYF	TGTGCCAGTAGTAGACAAGAGACCCAGTACTTC
TRBV7-6	TRBJ2-7	many	TRBD1	CASSPGQLSYEQYF	TGTGCCAGCAGCCCGGGACAGCTCTCCTACGAGCAGTACTTC
TRBV5-5	TRBJ2-7	.	TRBD1	CASSSDRDSYEQYF	TGTGCCAGCAGCTCCGACAGGGACTCCTACGAGCAGTACTTC
TRBV28	TRBJ1-1	many	.	CASSFPGTEAFF	TGTGCCAGCAGTTTCCCAGGCACTGAAGCTTTCTTT
TRBV12-3/TRBV12-4	TRBJ2-7	.	TRBD2	CASSFGLERLSYEQYF	TGTGCCAGCAGTTTTGGACTAGAAAGACTTTCCTACGAGCAGTACTTC
TRBV5-3	TRBJ2-7	.	.	CASSLEDSSYEQYF	TGTGCCAGCAGCTTGGAAGACAGCTCCTACGAGCAGTACTTC
TRBV5-6	TRBJ2-7	.	TRBD2	CASSWGGVNYEQYF	TGTGCCAGCAGCTGGGGAGGGGTGAACTACGAGCAGTACTTC
TRBV4-1	TRBJ1-2	.	.	CASSQEEGNYGYTF	TGCGCCAGCAGCCAAGAAGAGGGGAACTATGGCTACACCTTC
TRBV6-5	TRBJ1-5	few	.	CASSYSQDTQPQHF	TGTGCCAGCAGTTACTCACAGGACACACAGCCCCAGCATTTT
TRBV19	TRBJ2-3	many	.	CASSNGVDTQYF	TGTGCCAGTAGTAACGGGGTAGATACGCAGTATTTT
TRBV7-9	TRBJ2-1	.	TRBD2	CASSLILAGTNEQFF	TGTGCCAGCAGCTTAATACTAGCGGGTACCAATGAGCAGTTCTTC
TRBV9	TRBJ2-3	many	TRBD2	CASSVGSGGPPSTDTQYF	TGTGCCAGCAGCGTAGGTAGCGGGGGACCCCCTAGCACAGATACGCAGTATTTT
TRBV20-1	TRBJ2-7	few	.	CSALTITSYEQYF	TGCAGTGCTTTAACAATTACTAGTTACGAGCAGTACTTC
TRBV30	TRBJ2-1	few	TRBD2	CAWSVSSGGVSEQFF	TGTGCCTGGAGTGTATCTAGCGGGGGGGTGAGCGAGCAGTTCTTC
TRBV3-1	TRBJ1-1	many	TRBD1	CASSQPNRGLAEAFF	TGTGCCAGCAGCCAGCCGAACAGGGGGTTGGCTGAAGCTTTCTTT
TRBV4-1	TRBJ1-5	few	.	CASSQDGQGRGQPQHF	TGCGCCAGCAGCCAAGATGGGCAGGGTCGAGGCCAGCCCCAGCATTTT
TRBV28	TRBJ2-5	many	.	CASSFSTGPGETQYF	TGTGCCAGCAGTTTCTCGACTGGGCCCGGGGAGACCCAGTACTTC
TRBV7-9	TRBJ2-3	many	TRBD2	CASRNLAGEDTQYF	TGTGCCAGCAGAAACTTAGCGGGAGAAGATACGCAGTATTTT
TRBV20-1	TRBJ2-3	.	TRBD2	CSARDRRQRELDTQYF	TGCAGTGCTAGAGATCGGCGACAGCGGGAACTTGATACGCAGTATTTT
TRBV7-9	TRBJ2-5	few	.	CASSLPRAETQYF	TGTGCCAGCAGTCTTCCTAGAGCAGAGACCCAGTACTTC
TRBV6-1	TRBJ1-1	many	.	CASNWSGDTEAFF	TGTGCCAGCAACTGGTCAGGGGACACTGAAGCTTTCTTT
TRBV30	TRBJ2-7	many	.	CAWSVLGYDEQYF	TGTGCCTGGAGTGTACTAGGGTATGACGAGCAGTACTTC
TRBV12-3/TRBV12-4	TRBJ2-5	many	.	CASRGTGTKKETQYF	TGTGCCAGCAGAGGAACCGGGACAAAGAAAGAGACCCAGTACTTC
TRBV4-2	TRBJ2-3	few	.	CASSQEWGGTDTQYF	TGTGCCAGCAGCCAAGAGTGGGGGGGCACAGATACGCAGTATTTT
TRBV12-3/TRBV12-4	TRBJ2-7	many	TRBD1	CASSFGRTGGEQYF	TGTGCCAGCAGTTTCGGCAGGACAGGAGGAGAGCAGTACTTC
TRBV29-1	TRBJ2-7	many	TRBD2	CSVELAGGSYEQYF	TGCAGCGTGGAACTAGCGGGGGGCTCCTACGAGCAGTACTTC
TRBV11-2	TRBJ2-4	few	.	CASSLESGPQNIQYF	TGTGCCAGCAGCTTAGAATCCGGGCCACAAAACATTCAGTACTTC
TRBV12-3/TRBV12-4	TRBJ1-2	few	.	CASSQSRTVTLYGYTF	TGTGCCAGCAGCCAAAGCAGGACAGTCACTCTCTATGGCTACACCTTC
TRBV5-5	TRBJ1-1	many	.	CGAQADMNTEAFF	TGTGGAGCACAGGCAGATATGAACACTGAAGCTTTCTTT
TRBV7-9	TRBJ2-5	few	TRBD2	CASSHNVAGVETQYF	TGTGCCAGCAGTCATAATGTAGCGGGGGTGGAGACCCAGTACTTC
TRBV3-1	TRBJ2-2	many	.	CASSQTVVAGIGGELFF	TGTGCCAGCAGCCAAACCGTCGTAGCCGGAATAGGCGGGGAGCTGTTTTTT
TRBV19	TRBJ2-4	once	.	CASSIDTAVGQDIQYF	TGTGCCAGTAGTATAGATACGGCCGTAGGCCAAGACATTCAGTACTTC
TRBV20-1	TRBJ2-3	few	TRBD2	CSARDVTSGRAVLSTDTQYF	TGCAGTGCTAGAGATGTGACTAGCGGGAGGGCCGTGTTAAGCACAGATACGCAGTATTTT
TRBV11-2	TRBJ2-1	many	.	CASGLPLNEQFF	TGTGCCAGCGGACTCCCCCTCAATGAGCAGTTCTTC
TRBV27	TRBJ2-1	.	TRBD2	CASSSSGNYYNEQFF	TGTGCCAGCAGTTCTAGCGGGAATTACTACAATGAGCAGTTCTTC
TRBV27	TRBJ2-7	many	.	CASSAGTPSYEQYF	TGTGCCAGCAGCGCCGGGACGCCTTCCTACGAGCAGTACTTC
TRBV9	TRBJ2-3	.	.	CASSGRDTSTDTQYF	TGTGCCAGCAGCGGCCGGGACACCTCCACAGATACGCAGTATTTT
TRBV29-1	TRBJ1-1	many	.	CSGTMNTEAFF	TGCAGCGGGACAATGAACACTGAAGCTTTCTTT
TRBV6-4	TRBJ2-1	.	TRBD2	CASCVIAGGLNEQFF	TGTGCCAGCTGTGTTATAGCGGGAGGTCTCAATGAGCAGTTCTTC
TRBV5-1	TRBJ1-1	many	.	CASSPTEKNTEAFF	TGCGCCAGCAGCCCGACAGAAAAGAACACTGAAGCTTTCTTT
TRBV7-9	TRBJ2-5	many	.	CASSLALAYAQETQYF	TGTGCCAGCAGCTTAGCTCTAGCGTACGCCCAAGAGACCCAGTACTTC
TRBV27	TRBJ1-4	.	.	CASSLGVVGANEKLFF	TGTGCCAGCAGTTTAGGGGTTGTAGGCGCTAATGAAAAACTGTTTTTT
TRBV7-9	TRBJ2-1	few	.	CASSPTSDEQFF	TGTGCCAGCAGCCCGACTAGTGATGAGCAGTTCTTC
TRBV19	TRBJ2-2	.	.	CASSVLRGHKNTGGLFF	TGTGCCAGTAGTGTACTAAGGGGACACAAGAACACCGGGGGGCTGTTTTTT
TRBV5-6	TRBJ1-5	few	TRBD1	CASSLGQNNQPQHF	TGTGCCAGCAGTTTGGGACAGAACAATCAGCCCCAGCATTTT
TRBV5-8	TRBJ1-1	.	TRBD1	CASSSGTGGSEAFF	TGTGCCAGCAGCTCCGGGACAGGGGGCTCTGAAGCTTTCTTT
TRBV27	TRBJ2-3	few	.	CASTPTLGIPDTQYF	TGTGCCAGCACCCCGACCTTGGGGATCCCAGATACGCAGTATTTT
TRBV27	TRBJ2-1	few	TRBD2	CASRTSGSADEQFF	TGTGCCAGCCGGACTAGCGGGAGTGCGGATGAGCAGTTCTTC
TRBV20-1	TRBJ2-3	.	.	CSARERDTQYF	TGCAGTGCTAGGGAAAGAGATACGCAGTATTTT
TRBV7-2	TRBJ2-3	many	.	CASMRGNRRSDTQYF	TGTGCCAGCATGCGAGGCAACAGGCGATCAGATACGCAGTATTTT